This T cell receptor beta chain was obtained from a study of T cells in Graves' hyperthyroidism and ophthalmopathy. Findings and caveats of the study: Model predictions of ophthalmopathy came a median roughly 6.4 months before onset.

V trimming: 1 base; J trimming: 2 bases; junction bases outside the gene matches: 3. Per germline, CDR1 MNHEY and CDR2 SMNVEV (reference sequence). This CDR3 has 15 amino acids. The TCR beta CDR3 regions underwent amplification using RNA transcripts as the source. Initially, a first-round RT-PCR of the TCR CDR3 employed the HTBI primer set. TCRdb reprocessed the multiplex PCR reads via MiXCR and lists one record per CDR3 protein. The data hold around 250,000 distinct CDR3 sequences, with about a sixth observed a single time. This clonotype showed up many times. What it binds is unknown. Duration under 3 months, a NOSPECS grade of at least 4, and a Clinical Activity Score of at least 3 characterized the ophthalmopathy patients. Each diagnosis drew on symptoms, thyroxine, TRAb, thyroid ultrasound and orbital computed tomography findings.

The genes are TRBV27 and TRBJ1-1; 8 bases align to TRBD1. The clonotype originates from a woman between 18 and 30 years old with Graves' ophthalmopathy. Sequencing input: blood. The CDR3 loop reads CASSLWAGGNTEAFF. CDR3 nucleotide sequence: TGTGCCAGCAGTTTATGGGCAGGGGGCAACACTGAAGCTTTCTTT.